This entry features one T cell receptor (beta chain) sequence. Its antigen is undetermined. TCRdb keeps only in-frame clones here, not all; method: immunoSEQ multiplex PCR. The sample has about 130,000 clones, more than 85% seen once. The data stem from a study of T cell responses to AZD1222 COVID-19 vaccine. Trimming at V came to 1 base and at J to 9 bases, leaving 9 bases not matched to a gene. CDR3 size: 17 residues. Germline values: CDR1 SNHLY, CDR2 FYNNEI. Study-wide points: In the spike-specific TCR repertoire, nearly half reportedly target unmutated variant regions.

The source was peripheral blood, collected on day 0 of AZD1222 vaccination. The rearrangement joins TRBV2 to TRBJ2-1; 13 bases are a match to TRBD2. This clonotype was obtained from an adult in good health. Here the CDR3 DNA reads TGTGCCAGCAGTGAAGGGACTAGCGGGAGTAGAAGTGGTGAGCAGTTCTTC. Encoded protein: CASSEGTSGSRSGEQFF.